These T cell receptor beta chains were read from a single sample in a study of graft-versus-host responses after intestinal transplantation. The antigens these receptors bind are not known. Sequencing used immunoSEQ multiplex PCR; TCRdb keeps in-frame clones, though not all of them. The sample contains fewer than 65,000 clones, roughly nine tenths of which appear only once. The material sequenced was unstimulated CD4+ T cells sorted from spleen or lymph node cells, taken before transplant. The source of these receptors is a human donor who was the organ donor for an intestinal transplant. CDR3s leave out the opening cysteine and the closing phenylalanine or tryptophan.

length	V	CDR3
13	TRBV6-1	ASSASRDKAYEQY
13	TRBV5-1	ASSRRTSGEETQY
11	TRBV30	AWSLRGDTEAF
16	TRBV5-4	ASSPTRTGGAGDYGYT
13	TRBV6-1	ASSEAPASSGELF
11	TRBV5-1	ASVDREGLEAF
14	TRBV7-2	ASSSGTGASTDTQY
11	TRBV27	ASSRRVGTEAF
12	TRBV28	ASSLGQGAKEQY
12	TRBV5-8	AGNRGQINQPQH
12	TRBV5-1	ASRGTQSYNEQF
15	TRBV14	ASSPRASGLAKNIQY
17	TRBV13	ASSSKRTSGPTLYNEQF
12	TRBV6-4	ASSDSGGRDEQY
13	TRBV6-1	ASSEGGRGGETQY
14	TRBV11-2	ASSRPRTGDTGELF
15	TRBV9	ASSVGLAGRRTDTQY
12	TRBV15	ATSRDGSNQPQH
13	TRBV19	ATKQAGTGRGEQY
13	TRBV2	ASSVSQGPNYGYT
14	TRBV28	ASSFPGHLGNQPQH
15	TRBV28	ASSLSWGGQDNEKLF
12	TRBV5-1	ASSSGQGASGYT
12	TRBV2	ASSETTDSYEQY
16	TRBV28	ASSSPPRHFFPHSPLH
12	TRBV29-1	SVGQAVSGNTIY
9	TRBV7-9	ASSLQGEQY
11	TRBV30	AWSSGGGETQY
12	TRBV27	ASSPTGALRGYT